Each of the 24 T cell receptor beta chains below was sequenced from the same sample in a study of response to subunit inactivated influenza vaccine. TCRdb ran MiXCR on the RT-PCR reads and lists one entry per CDR3 protein. Of around 480,000 distinct CDR3 sequences listed, roughly 9.7% are singletons. Material: PBMCs from blood, obtained about 40 days after vaccination. The receptor source for this set is a man in his fifties who received an inactivated influenza vaccine.

This clonotype was found many times. V usage is TRBV20-1 and J usage is TRBJ1-2, with 9 bases aligning to TRBD1. The J segment lost 5 bases and the V segment lost 3 bases, leaving 1 base of the junction unmatched. Germline CDR1 DFQATT, CDR2 SNEGSKA (reference sequence). The CDR3 has 12 residues. The CDR3 sequence is CSARDRGYGYTF. DNA for the CDR3: TGCAGTGCTAGGGACAGGGGATATGGCTACACCTTC.

This clonotype was detected only a few times. The chain is built from TRBV5-1 and TRBJ2-6; D not certain. Trimming shortened V by 0 bases and J by 0 bases, and 7 bases separated the two germline ends. CDR1 and CDR2 from the germline V gene are SGHRS and YFSETQ. The length of the CDR3 is 16 residues. CDR3 coding DNA: TGCGCCAGCAGCTTGGCCTACAGCTCTGGGGCCAACGTCCTGACTTTC. Protein product: CASSLAYSSGANVLTF.

CDR3 protein: CASSKRGQIYNSPLHF. CDR3 sequence (DNA): TGTGCCAGCAGTAAGAGGGGACAGATTTATAATTCACCCCTCCACTTT. The J gene is TRBJ1-6, the V gene TRBV6-1; 7 bases are shared with TRBD1. The CDR3 has 16 residues. CDR1 and CDR2 from the germline V gene are MNHNS and SASEGT. The ends lost 5 bases at V and 4 bases at J; junction bases unmatched: 8.

This clonotype was found a few times. This chain connects TRBV5-1 to TRBJ2-1, with D tentatively TRBD1 (5 bases). Germline V gene lookup returns CDR1 SGHRS and CDR2 YFSETQ. Trimming stripped 1 base from V and 6 bases from J, with 11 bases between. The CDR3 length is 14 residues. CDR3 protein: CASSLSARGNEQFF. DNA for the CDR3: TGCGCCAGCAGCTTGTCTGCTAGGGGCAATGAGCAGTTCTTC. The full variable domain, with the rest looked up from reference TRBV5-1 and TRBJ2-1, is KAGVTQTPRYLIKTRGQQVTLSCSPISGHRSVSWYQQTPGQGLQFLFEYFSETQRNKGNFPGRFSGRQFSNSRSEMNVSTLELGDSALYLCASSLSARGNEQFFGPGTRLTVL.

This clonotype appeared many times. This rearrangement joins TRBV28 to TRBJ1-2; D is undetermined. Germline CDR1 is MDHEN and CDR2 is SYDVKM. This CDR3 contains 10 residues. The germline V and J ends were trimmed by 4 bases and 7 bases, with 4 bases remaining between them. The CDR3 nucleotides read TGTGCCAGCAGTTCTCTTGGCTACACCTTC. It is translated as CASSSLGYTF.

This clonotype was seen ten or more times. The chain couples TRBV20-1 to TRBJ2-3; TRBD2 agrees at 10 bases. V shed 4 bases, J shed 5 bases, and the junction held 9 bases outside the gene matches. Germline lookup yields CDR1 DFQATT and CDR2 SNEGSKA (reference sequence). CDR3 length: 15 residues. The CDR3 spells CSATLAGDVRDTQYF. The CDR3 coding sequence is TGCAGTGCTACGCTAGCGGGAGATGTGAGAGATACGCAGTATTTT.

This clonotype was seen more than once but under ten times. The V call is TRBV10-2, the J call TRBJ1-1; D remains unclear. The length of the CDR3 is 11 residues. Germline CDR1 WSHSY, CDR2 SAAADI. Trimming pared 7 bases from V and 2 bases from J, leaving 5 bases between. This CDR3 reads CASTANTEAFF. The CDR3, as DNA: TGCGCCAGCACGGCCAACACTGAAGCTTTCTTT.

This clonotype was detected ten times or more. V is TRBV9 and J is TRBJ2-5; 10 nucleotides match TRBD2. V lost 3 bases, J lost 5 bases, and 7 bases stayed unmatched. This CDR3 spans 15 amino acids. The germline CDR1 and CDR2 sequences are SGDLS and YYNGEE. CDR3 protein: CASSEIAGGGETQYF. The CDR3 DNA is TGTGCCAGCAGCGAAATAGCGGGAGGCGGGGAGACCCAGTACTTC.

This clonotype has a handful of counts. The chain has TRBV6-5 and TRBJ2-5; D could derive from TRBD1 or TRBD2 (6 bases each). V lost 2 bases and J 4 bases, leaving 11 bases between the germline ends. CDR3 length: 14 residues. The V gene's germline CDR1 is MNHEY and CDR2 SVGAGI. Here the CDR3 DNA reads TGTGCCAGCAGTTACGCGTCGGGGGCAGAGACCCAGTACTTC. Translating gives CASSYASGAETQYF.

This clonotype was found a few times. The rearrangement joins TRBV10-1 to TRBJ2-3, with a tentative D call TRBD1 (5 bases). V was cut by 6 bases and J by 2 bases, with 9 bases left in between. The CDR3 spans 13 residues. CDR1 and CDR2 (germline): WNHNN, SYGVQD (reference sequence). The CDR3 region is CASRMDTTDTQYF. In nucleotides, the CDR3 is TGCGCCAGCAGGATGGACACCACAGATACGCAGTATTTT.

The V gene is TRBV20-1, the J gene TRBJ2-3; TRBD1 agrees at 7 bases. Unmatched junction bases numbered 10, after V lost 2 bases and J lost 11 bases. Germline-derived CDR1 and CDR2 are DFQATT and SNEGSKA (reference sequence). There are 13 residues in the CDR3. The CDR3 region is CSARRQGPGMQYF. DNA of the CDR3: TGCAGTGCTAGAAGACAGGGCCCGGGGATGCAGTATTTT.

Only a few counts were recorded for this clonotype. This chain joins TRBV20-1 and TRBJ2-3; TRBD2 matches at 12 bases. CDR1 and CDR2 from the germline V gene are DFQATT and SNEGSKA (reference sequence). The CDR3 consists of 16 residues. Trimming took 1 base from V and 6 from J; bases not matched to a gene: 8. CDR3 protein: CSARGGTSGRYDTQYF. CDR3 in DNA: TGCAGTGCTAGAGGGGGGACTAGCGGGCGGTACGATACGCAGTATTTT.

The chain joins TRBV5-8 to TRBJ2-2; D may be TRBD2 (5 bases). The germline CDR1 and CDR2 sequences are SGHTS and YDEGEE. The CDR3 sequence is 15 residues long. Between the trimmed V and J ends, which lost 0 bases and 0 bases, there was a span of 6 bases. As DNA, the CDR3 is TGTGCCAGCAGCTTGGCGGGGACGAACACCGGGGAGCTGTTTTTT. Protein product: CASSLAGTNTGELFF.

J is TRBJ2-6 and V is TRBV11-1; D not resolved. Germline V lookup: CDR1 SGHAT, CDR2 FQDESV (reference sequence). Trimming took off 4 bases at V and 1 base at J, with 8 bases between the two ends. The CDR3 has 15 amino acids. The CDR3 nucleotides are TGTGCCAGCAGCTCCCCATGGTCTGGGGCCAACGTCCTGACTTTC. Amino acid sequence: CASSSPWSGANVLTF. Together with reference TRBV11-1 and TRBJ2-6, the CDR3 gives the full variable domain: EAEVAQSPRYKITEKSQAVAFWCDPISGHATLYWYRQILGQGPELLVQFQDESVVDDSQLPKDRFSAERLKGVDSTLKIQPAELGDSAMYLCASSSPWSGANVLTFGAGSRLTVL.

This clonotype was counted only a few times. The chain recombines TRBV24-1 with TRBJ1-1; the D gene is possibly TRBD1 (5 bases). The germline V gene encodes CDR1 KGHDR and CDR2 SFDVKD. V was trimmed by 4 bases and J by 4 bases, leaving 24 bases between them. The CDR3 runs to 18 residues. CDR3 amino acids: CATSDSTVSGGETTEAFF. The CDR3 DNA reads TGTGCCACCAGTGACTCGACCGTGTCGGGGGGGGAGACCACTGAAGCTTTCTTT.

The rearrangement joins TRBV12-3 or TRBV12-4 to TRBJ2-7, with D perhaps given as TRBD1 or TRBD2 (6 bases each). V was clipped by 6 bases and J by 3 bases, with 15 bases between them. This CDR3 region has 14 residues. This CDR3 reads CASRGGRLGYEQYF. Here the CDR3 DNA reads TGTGCCAGCAGGGGGGGCAGGCTTGGCTACGAGCAGTACTTC.

This clonotype was counted only a few times. The V gene is TRBV10-2, the J gene TRBJ2-7; no reliable D call. Deletions cut 5 bases from V and 3 bases from J, with 17 bases between. The CDR3 contains 15 residues. The germline V gene has CDR1 WSHSY and CDR2 SAAADI. CDR3 in DNA: TGCGCCAGCAGTCACGACCGACCAACCTACTACGAGCAGTACTTC. Translated: CASSHDRPTYYEQYF.

This clonotype was counted many times. The chain employs TRBV12-3 or TRBV12-4 and TRBJ1-2; D not resolved. The CDR3 is made up of 12 amino acids. The V end lost 1 base, the J end lost 8 bases, and 8 bases lay between the germline ends. The CDR3: CASSLGGLGYTF. For the CDR3, the DNA is TGTGCCAGCAGTTTAGGCGGTCTCGGCTACACCTTC.

In its sample, this clonotype was seen many times. V is TRBV4-3 and J is TRBJ1-5, with TRBD1 as a possible D gene (6 bases). Trimming left V 4 bases short and J 8 bases short, with 18 bases between. The CDR3 is made up of 15 amino acids. CDR1 LGHNA and CDR2 YSLEER come from the germline V gene. The CDR3 is CASSPIWGGKEPQHF. The CDR3 bases are TGCGCCAGCAGCCCAATATGGGGGGGCAAGGAGCCCCAGCATTTT.

Regarding this clonotype: This clone may be a read error of a much larger clone one base away. This chain connects TRBV9 to TRBJ2-1; unclear D gene. CDR3 size: 15 residues. V gave up 0 bases and J gave up 0 bases, with 7 bases separating them. The V gene's germline CDR1 is SGDLS and CDR2 YYNGEE. The CDR3 sequence: CASSVGASSYNEQFF. As DNA, the CDR3 is TGTGCCAGCAGCGTAGGGGCGAGCTCCTACAATGAGCAGTTCTTC. Together with reference TRBV9 and TRBJ2-1, the CDR3 gives the full variable domain: DSGVTQTPKHLITATGQRVTLRCSPRSGDLSVYWYQQSLDQGLQFLIQYYNGEERAKGNILERFSAQQFPDLHSELNLSSLELGDSALYFCASSVGASSYNEQFFGPGTRLTVL.

This clonotype was detected a few times. This chain joins TRBV11-2 and TRBJ2-5; D gene uncertain. V lost 1 base and J lost 5, with 11 bases in between. The CDR3 loop spans 14 amino acids. Germline V gene sequence: CDR1 SGHAT, CDR2 FQNNGV. CDR3 sequence (DNA): TGTGCCAGCAGCTTAGGGGCCCCCCCCGAGACCCAGTACTTC. Its protein product is CASSLGAPPETQYF.

The chain couples TRBV20-1 to TRBJ2-5, with 8 positions matching TRBD1. The length of the CDR3 is 12 residues. Germline-derived CDR1 and CDR2 are DFQATT and SNEGSKA (reference sequence). The J segment lost 4 bases and the V segment lost 6 bases, leaving 4 bases of the junction unmatched. CDR3 residues: CSAYDRGETQYF. The CDR3 DNA sequence: TGCAGTGCCTATGACAGGGGAGAGACCCAGTACTTC.

The chain links TRBV7-9 to TRBJ2-5; no clear D gene. This CDR3 comprises 16 residues. CDR1 is SEHNR, CDR2 FQNEAQ, per germline (reference sequence). Trimming shortened V by 8 bases and J by 4 bases, and 23 bases separated the two germline ends. CDR3 DNA: TGTGCCAGCTCCCCCAAGATCTTACTCCGGGCAGAGACCCAGTACTTC. This encodes CASSPKILLRAETQYF.

This clonotype occurred many times. The J gene is TRBJ2-7, the V gene TRBV27; 7 bases match TRBD2. The germline CDR1 and CDR2 sequences are MNHEY and SMNVEV (reference sequence). V shed 5 bases, J shed 2 bases, and the junction held 12 bases outside the gene matches. CDR3 length: 16 amino acids. The CDR3 DNA sequence: TGTGCCAGCAGTCCGTTTTGGGCGGGAGTTCCCTACGAGCAGTACTTC. Translation gives CASSPFWAGVPYEQYF.